This T cell receptor (beta chain) emerged from a study of blood T cells in healthy people across ages. The CDR3 runs to 13 residues. Trimming removed 3 bases at V and 6 bases at J, with 11 bases between. Through a sample-barcoded 5' primer and a J-beta primer mix, a second PCR was run for 7 to 11 cycles. TCRdb analysed the 5' RACE reads with MiXCR anew, one entry per CDR3 protein. The sample has some 760,000 distinct CDR3 sequences, roughly 25% seen once. The sample also formed part of further work on T cells of mothers and their children.

V gene TRBV12-3 or TRBV12-4 combines with J gene TRBJ1-2, with D perhaps TRBD1 (5 bases). What was sequenced was blood. This TCR was recovered from a boy younger than 18 in good health. The CDR3 DNA sequence: TGTGCCAGCAGTTTTAGCTCGGGGGATGGCTACACCTTC. This codes for CASSFSSGDGYTF.